Following are 31 T cell receptor beta chains from one sample sequenced in a study of Graves' ophthalmopathy and Graves' hyperthyroidism. The authors amplified TCR beta CDR3 regions, and they did so from RNA transcripts for repertoire sequencing. Second-round multiplex PCR came after first-round RT-PCR with HTBI primers. TCRdb processed the multiplex PCR reads anew with MiXCR; each CDR3 protein has one entry. The repertoire includes hundreds of thousands of distinct CDR3 sequences, 20% to 25% of them detected once, and approximately 7.7% sits in the top ten. The specimen sequenced was peripheral blood. These receptor sequences come from a woman aged 18-30 years with stable Graves' hyperthyroidism. Some clones in this sample may be carry-over from other donors' samples.

This chain links TRBV9 with TRBJ2-2; the D is unclear. CDR3 length: 15 amino acids. Trimming removed 0 bases from V and 4 bases from J, with 10 bases in between. Per germline, CDR1 SGDLS and CDR2 YYNGEE. The CDR3 nucleotides read TGTGCCAGCAGCGTAGAGTCCACTCCCACCGGGGAGCTGTTTTTT. Its translation is CASSVESTPTGELFF.

CDR3 bases: TGCGCCAGCAGTGAGTCCCCAGCCTACGAGCAGTACTTC. This translates into CASSESPAYEQYF. This sequence joins TRBV10-1 and TRBJ2-7; D is unclear. V lost 0 bases and J lost 2, with 5 bases in between. This CDR3 spans 13 amino acids. Germline V CDR1 and CDR2: WNHNN, SYGVQD (reference sequence).

The table lists this clonotype with a few counts. This may arise from a read error, as a much more abundant clone is one base away. The rearrangement joins TRBV6-5 to TRBJ2-7; D might be TRBD1 or TRBD2, each matching 5 bases. V lost 2 bases and J 2 bases, leaving 10 bases between the germline ends. This CDR3 comprises 14 residues. CDR1 and CDR2 (germline): MNHEY, SVGAGI. The CDR3 region is CASSYGETAYEQYF. In nucleotides, the CDR3 is TGTGCCAGCAGTTACGGGGAGACAGCCTACGAGCAGTACTTC.

The rearrangement joins TRBV19 to TRBJ1-1, with 10 bases fitting TRBD1. The germline V gene encodes CDR1 LNHDA and CDR2 SQIVND (reference sequence). This CDR3 has 16 residues. V lost 5 bases, J lost 1 base, and 7 bases stayed unmatched. The CDR3 nucleotides read TGTGCCAGTAGTCCGGACAGGGGGTCCCAGAACACTGAAGCTTTCTTT. It codes for CASSPDRGSQNTEAFF.

This clonotype was counted ten times or more. The rearrangement joins TRBV10-3 to TRBJ1-6, with D maybe TRBD1 (5 bases). Trimming removed 3 bases from V and 10 bases from J, with 19 bases in between. Germline V gene lookup returns CDR1 ENHRY and CDR2 SYGVKD. This CDR3 spans 16 amino acids. The CDR3 region is CAISERAIQGGSPLHF. The CDR3 coding sequence is TGTGCCATCAGTGAAAGGGCTATCCAGGGAGGATCACCCCTCCACTTT.

This clonotype was counted at least ten times. The chain has TRBV11-1 and TRBJ1-5, with TRBD1 matching over 9 bases. V shed 3 bases, J shed 5 bases, and the junction held 8 bases outside the gene matches. The CDR3 has 16 amino acids. Per the germline V gene, CDR1 is SGHAT and CDR2 is FQDESV (reference sequence). Here the CDR3 reads CASSFVGQGPHQPQHF. CDR3 sequence (DNA): TGTGCCAGCAGCTTCGTGGGACAGGGCCCCCATCAGCCCCAGCATTTT.

The sample holds many counts of this clonotype. The rearrangement links TRBV7-2 to TRBJ1-5; D call uncertain. Trimming removed 1 base at V and 5 bases at J, with 12 bases between. The germline gives CDR1 SGHTA, CDR2 FQGNSA. CDR3 size: 15 residues. The CDR3 loop reads CASSLEVSLYQPQHF. The CDR3 DNA reads as TGTGCCAGCAGCTTAGAGGTCAGCCTTTATCAGCCCCAGCATTTT.

This chain joins TRBV6-1 and TRBJ2-5; possibly TRBD1 or TRBD2 for D (6 bases each). The V gene lost 7 bases and the J gene lost 13 bases, with 16 bases spanning the gap. This CDR3 contains 11 residues. Germline V gene lookup returns CDR1 MNHNS and CDR2 SASEGT. As DNA, the CDR3 is TGTGCCAGCAAATTCGGGGGCCGCCCGTACTTC. It yields the protein CASKFGGRPYF.

Many counts were recorded for this clonotype. V is TRBV7-9 and J is TRBJ2-7, with TRBD1 as a possible D gene (5 bases). Germline CDR1 and CDR2: SEHNR and FQNEAQ (reference sequence). Trimming took 5 bases from V and 6 from J, leaving 20 bases between them. This CDR3 has 15 amino acids. DNA for the CDR3: TGTGCCAGCAGCGCCCCAGGGCCTCCTCCCCTCGAGCAGTACTTC. Its translation is CASSAPGPPPLEQYF. The variable domain in full, completed from reference TRBV7-9 and TRBJ2-7, reads DTGVSQNPRHKITKRGQNVTFRCDPISEHNRLYWYRQTLGQGPEFLTYFQNEAQLEKSRLLSDRFSAERPKGSFSTLEIQRTEQGDSAMYLCASSAPGPPPLEQYFGPGTRLTVT.

This chain links TRBV10-3 with TRBJ2-5; D unresolved. The CDR3 has 14 residues. Germline CDR1 ENHRY, CDR2 SYGVKD. The V end lost 6 bases, the J end lost 1 base, and 12 bases lay between the germline ends. CDR3 amino acids: CAISSAGFQETQYF. The CDR3 DNA is TGTGCCATCAGCTCCGCAGGCTTCCAAGAGACCCAGTACTTC.

Comments on this clonotype: This may stem from a read error, because a much larger clone lies one nucleotide away. This chain uses TRBV19 with TRBJ1-5; D is uncertain. This CDR3 spans 13 amino acids. CDR1 LNHDA and CDR2 SQIVND come from the germline V gene (reference sequence). The chain's CDR3 is CANSQLKNQPQHF. The DNA of the CDR3 is TGTGCCAATAGTCAACTCAAGAATCAGCCCCAGCATTTT.

There are many counts of this clonotype. V is TRBV20-1 and J is TRBJ1-2; 11 bases agree with TRBD1. The CDR3 extends over 13 amino acids. Trimming took 4 bases from V and 8 from J; bases not matched to a gene: 6. From germline, CDR1 is DFQATT and CDR2 SNEGSKA (reference sequence). In nucleotides, the CDR3 is TGCAGTGCTACCGGGACAGGGGGAGGAGGCTACACCTTC. Its translation: CSATGTGGGGYTF.

V is TRBV6-1 and J is TRBJ2-7, with D possibly matching TRBD1 (6 bases). Trimming stripped 8 bases from V and 2 bases from J, with 13 bases between. This CDR3 has 13 residues. CDR1 is MNHNS and CDR2 is SASEGT in the germline V gene. This chain's CDR3 is CASLDRRTYEQYF. The CDR3 bases are TGTGCCAGCCTCGACAGGCGTACCTACGAGCAGTACTTC.

This clonotype has ten or more counts. This rearrangement joins TRBV20-1 to TRBJ1-2; D call uncertain. Germline CDR1 is DFQATT and CDR2 is SNEGSKA (reference sequence). V dropped 1 base and J dropped 4 bases, with 7 bases sitting between them. The CDR3 spans 12 residues. CDR3 nucleotide sequence: TGCAGTGCTAGAGCAGAAAGCTATGGCTACACCTTC. Translating gives CSARAESYGYTF.

J is TRBJ1-2 and V is TRBV28; 7 bases are shared with TRBD1. Germline trimming cut 3 bases from V and 0 bases from J; bases unmatched to any gene: 10. The germline CDR1 and CDR2 sequences are MDHEN and SYDVKM. This CDR3 spans 17 amino acids. This CDR3 reads CASSFGTGEGANYGYTF. The DNA for the CDR3 is TGTGCCAGCAGTTTTGGCACAGGGGAGGGAGCTAACTATGGCTACACCTTC.

This clonotype was picked up many times. The chain links TRBV7-9 to TRBJ1-2; no firm D call. This CDR3 is built from 14 residues. V was clipped by 6 bases and J by 2 bases, with 13 bases between them. CDR1 and CDR2 (germline): SEHNR, FQNEAQ (reference sequence). The CDR3 DNA is TGTGCCAGCAGTCTTATGACTGAGAACTATGGCTACACCTTC. This codes for CASSLMTENYGYTF.

The sample holds a few counts of this clonotype. The chain couples TRBV27 to TRBJ2-7; 7 bases match TRBD1. Germline CDR1 MNHEY, CDR2 SMNVEV (reference sequence). This CDR3 comprises 15 residues. V trimming: 5 bases; J trimming: 2 bases; junction bases outside the gene matches: 9. This chain's CDR3 is CASSTKQGITYEQYF. The CDR3 region has the DNA TGTGCCAGCAGTACAAAACAGGGGATCACCTACGAGCAGTACTTC.

This clonotype has just one count. The chain uses TRBV6-2 or TRBV6-3 and TRBJ1-6, with D maybe TRBD1 (5 bases). The CDR3 has 20 residues. The V end was cut by 4 bases, the J end by 8 bases, with 30 bases between. CDR1 is MNHEY and CDR2 is SVGEGT in the germline V gene. The CDR3 DNA is TGTGCCAGCAGTTTAGGCGGCTTGGGACGCCTCCGGCGAGAAGATTCACCCCTCCACTTT. This gives the protein CASSLGGLGRLRREDSPLHF.

In its sample, this clonotype was seen many times. The chain is built from TRBV29-1 and TRBJ1-1; possibly TRBD1 for D (5 bases). CDR3 length: 13 residues. CDR1 and CDR2 from the germline V gene are SQVTM and ANQGSEA. The ends were cut back, 6 bases at V and 0 bases at J, with 11 bases in the middle. CDR3 nucleotides: TGCAGCGTCATGGGGGGGGTGAACACTGAAGCTTTCTTT. It is translated as CSVMGGVNTEAFF.

This clonotype was seen repeatedly, ten times or more. The V call is TRBV2, the J call TRBJ2-2; no clear D gene. V lost 3 bases and J lost 7, with 12 bases in between. Germline V lookup: CDR1 SNHLY, CDR2 FYNNEI. The CDR3 contains 14 residues. The CDR3 DNA follows: TGTGCCAGCAGTGACGACGGTCCGCGCGGGGAGCTGTTTTTT. Translation gives CASSDDGPRGELFF. Full variable domain (outside the CDR3, taken from reference TRBV2 and TRBJ2-2): EPEVTQTPSHQVTQMGQEVILRCVPISNHLYFYWYRQILGQKVEFLVSFYNNEISEKSEIFDDQFSVERPDGSNFTLKIRSTKLEDSAMYFCASSDDGPRGELFFGEGSRLTVL.

This clonotype was detected many times. The chain couples TRBV2 to TRBJ1-1; unclear D gene. CDR3 length: 14 residues. Trimming took off 6 bases at V and 0 bases at J, with 11 bases between the two ends. Germline V gene sequence: CDR1 SNHLY, CDR2 FYNNEI. CDR3 sequence: CASRPGPMNTEAFF. The CDR3 DNA reads TGTGCCAGCAGACCTGGACCGATGAACACTGAAGCTTTCTTT. Supplemented by reference TRBV2 and TRBJ1-1, the full variable domain reads EPEVTQTPSHQVTQMGQEVILRCVPISNHLYFYWYRQILGQKVEFLVSFYNNEISEKSEIFDDQFSVERPDGSNFTLKIRSTKLEDSAMYFCASRPGPMNTEAFFGQGTRLTVV.

This clonotype was detected ten times or more. The rearrangement uses TRBV12-3 or TRBV12-4 and TRBJ2-7; 7 bases agree with TRBD1. V lost 3 bases to trimming and J lost 5 bases; unmatched junction nucleotides: 7. The CDR3 totals 14 residues. CDR3 region: CASSFIGGNDEQYF. The CDR3, as DNA: TGTGCCAGCAGTTTCATAGGGGGCAACGACGAGCAGTACTTC.

In this sample, this clonotype turned up a few times. The chain is built from TRBV5-1 and TRBJ2-7; D is uncertain. The germline gives CDR1 SGHRS, CDR2 YFSETQ. V was cut by 0 bases and J by 4 bases, with 11 bases left in between. The CDR3 is made up of 14 amino acids. The CDR3 coding sequence is TGCGCCAGCAGCTTGGACCTAGGCCCATACGAGCAGTACTTC. This sequence encodes CASSLDLGPYEQYF.

This clonotype was detected ten times or more. J is TRBJ1-5 and V is TRBV20-1; the D is unclear. CDR1 and CDR2 from the germline V gene are DFQATT and SNEGSKA (reference sequence). Trimming stripped 7 bases from V and 0 bases from J, with 10 bases between. The CDR3 spans 13 residues. This CDR3 is CSVRRASNQPQHF. Here the CDR3 DNA reads TGCAGTGTCAGAAGGGCTAGCAATCAGCCCCAGCATTTT.

This clonotype was seen ten or more times. This rearrangement joins TRBV19 to TRBJ2-7; D is unresolved. Trimming stripped 0 bases from V and 3 bases from J, with 6 bases between. The CDR3 extends over 13 amino acids. CDR1 and CDR2 (germline): LNHDA, SQIVND (reference sequence). The chain's CDR3 is CASSIETYYEQYF. The CDR3, as DNA: TGTGCCAGTAGTATAGAGACCTACTACGAGCAGTACTTC.

CDR3 sequence (DNA): TGTGCCAGCAGTTTCCGGGTGCCGAAGACCCAGTACTTC. Its protein is CASSFRVPKTQYF. The chain combines TRBV12-3 or TRBV12-4 with TRBJ2-5; no clear D gene. V lost 3 bases to trimming and J lost 6 bases, with 11 bases between them. This CDR3 contains 13 residues.

This clonotype appeared a few times. The V call is TRBV6-4, the J call TRBJ1-1; D remains unclear. V lost 3 bases, J lost 4 bases, and 12 bases lay in between. There are 14 residues in the CDR3. Germline assignment: CDR1 MRHNA and CDR2 SNTAGT. CDR3 coding DNA: TGTGCCAGCAGTGAGGGGAGCGTCTTCACTGAAGCTTTCTTT. Its protein is CASSEGSVFTEAFF.

This rearrangement joins TRBV2 to TRBJ2-5; no clear D. V dropped 10 bases and J dropped 1 base, with 13 bases sitting between them. CDR1 and CDR2 (germline): SNHLY, FYNNEI. This CDR3 has 13 amino acids. The DNA for the CDR3 is TGTGCCACCTCTATCCGGACCCAAGAGACCCAGTACTTC. Translated, it gives CATSIRTQETQYF. Supplemented by reference TRBV2 and TRBJ2-5, the full variable domain reads EPEVTQTPSHQVTQMGQEVILRCVPISNHLYFYWYRQILGQKVEFLVSFYNNEISEKSEIFDDQFSVERPDGSNFTLKIRSTKLEDSAMYFCATSIRTQETQYFGPGTRLLVL.

This clonotype was found many times. The chain couples TRBV6-1 to TRBJ2-7, with 7 bases identical to TRBD2. Trimming cost V 4 bases and J 0 bases; bases outside gene matches: 18. Germline CDR1 and CDR2: MNHNS and SASEGT. CDR3 length equals 19 residues. This chain's CDR3 is CASSGTFSWGGGSSYEQYF. CDR3 nucleotides: TGTGCCAGCAGTGGAACATTTTCCTGGGGAGGCGGGAGCTCCTACGAGCAGTACTTC.

The sample holds many counts of this clonotype. J is TRBJ1-2 and V is TRBV24-1, with unresolved D. The CDR3 extends over 14 amino acids. The germline V gene encodes CDR1 KGHDR and CDR2 SFDVKD. V was shortened by 3 bases and J by 6 bases, with 13 bases between the two germline ends. The CDR3 coding sequence is TGTGCCACCAGTGATGGTGGGAGTTACGATGGCTACACCTTC. The encoded protein is CATSDGGSYDGYTF.

This clonotype was observed at least ten times. The V call is TRBV5-1, the J call TRBJ2-7; no definite D call. Germline CDR1 SGHRS, CDR2 YFSETQ. V shed 5 bases and J shed 5 bases, with 17 bases lying between them. The CDR3 is made up of 14 amino acids. The CDR3 DNA reads as TGCGCCAGCAGACTGGAGCTAGTTAATCACGAGCAGTACTTC. It yields the protein CASRLELVNHEQYF.